Described below is a single TCR beta chain sequence and its context. Its antigen remains unknown. Repertoires were sampled repeatedly during chemoradiotherapy. This entry comes from a study of chemoradiotherapy in HPV16-positive cancers. Study-level information: A couple of HPV16-positive patients' cells yielded candidate HPV-specific clones and common motifs.

The method was immunoSEQ multiplex PCR; TCRdb's version includes in-frame clones alone and lacks a portion of them. Counted here are tens of thousands of clones, 75% to 90% occurring once; the ten biggest clones make up approximately 5.1%. Overall study results and limits: The functional HPV-specific definition rests on just two HPV16-positive patients. HPV-responsive T-cell expansion during chemoradiotherapy was linked to improved recurrence-free survival in HPV16-positive patients.

From germline, CDR1 is SGHKS and CDR2 YYEKEE (reference sequence). V shed 0 bases and J shed 14 bases, with 20 bases lying between them. This CDR3 has 14 residues. The chain recombines TRBV5-5 with TRBJ2-5; D might be TRBD1 (5 bases). Here the sequenced sample was blood, taken from a patient who underwent chemoradiotherapy. The clonotype comes from a human donor with HPV-associated anogenital cancer. CDR3 sequence (DNA): TGTGCCAGCAGCTTGGAAGGGGCCGTCGAGAGTACCTACTTC. Encoded protein: CASSLEGAVESTYF. Full variable domain (outside the CDR3, taken from reference TRBV5-5 and TRBJ2-5): DAGVTQSPTHLIKTRGQQVTLRCSPISGHKSVSWYQQVLGQGPQFIFQYYEKEERGRGNFPDRFSARQFPNYSSELNVNALLLGDSALYLCASSLEGAVESTYFGPGTRLLVL.